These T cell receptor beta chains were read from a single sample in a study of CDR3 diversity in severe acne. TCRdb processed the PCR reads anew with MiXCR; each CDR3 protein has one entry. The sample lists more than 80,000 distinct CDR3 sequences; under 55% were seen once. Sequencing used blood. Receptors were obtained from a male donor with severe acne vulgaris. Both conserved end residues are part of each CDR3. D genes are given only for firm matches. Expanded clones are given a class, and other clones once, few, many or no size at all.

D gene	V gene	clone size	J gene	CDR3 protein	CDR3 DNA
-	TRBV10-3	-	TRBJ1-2	CAITPGQGGQRGYTF	TGTGCCATCACCCCGGGCCAGGGAGGGCAACGGGGCTACACCTTC
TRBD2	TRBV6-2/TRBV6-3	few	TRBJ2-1	CASSYRLAGGIEQFF	TGTGCCAGCAGTTATCGACTAGCGGGGGGGATCGAGCAGTTCTTC
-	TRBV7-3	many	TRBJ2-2	CASSLNGENTGELFF	TGTGCCAGCAGCTTAAACGGGGAGAACACCGGGGAGCTGTTTTTT
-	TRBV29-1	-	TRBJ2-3	CSVEGGEVPSADTQYF	TGCAGCGTTGAAGGAGGGGAGGTACCGAGCGCAGATACGCAGTATTTT
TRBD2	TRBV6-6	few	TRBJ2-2	CASNERAGAYTGELFF	TGTGCCAGCAACGAGCGAGCGGGAGCTTACACCGGGGAGCTGTTTTTT
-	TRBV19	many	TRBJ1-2	CASRQDLNYGYTF	TGTGCCAGCAGACAGGATCTTAACTATGGCTACACCTTC
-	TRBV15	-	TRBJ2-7	CATSRDSASAYEQYF	TGTGCCACCAGCAGAGATTCGGCTAGCGCCTACGAGCAGTACTTC
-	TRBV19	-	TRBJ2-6	CASSGDSGANVLTF	TGTGCCAGTTCGGGGGACTCTGGGGCCAACGTCCTGACTTTC
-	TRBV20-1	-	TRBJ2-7	CSARAGVYEQYF	TGCAGTGCTAGAGCGGGAGTTTACGAGCAGTACTTC
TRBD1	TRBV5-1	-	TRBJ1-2	CASSFPGQGGYGYTF	TGCGCCAGCAGCTTCCCGGGACAGGGGGGTTATGGCTACACCTTC
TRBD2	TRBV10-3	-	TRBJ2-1	CAISEGTSHNEQFF	TGTGCCATCAGTGAGGGGACTAGTCACAATGAGCAGTTCTTC
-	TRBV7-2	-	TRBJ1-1	CASSPLGETEAFF	TGTGCCAGCAGCCCATTGGGGGAAACTGAAGCTTTCTTT
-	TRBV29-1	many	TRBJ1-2	CSAGPSNGYTF	TGCAGCGCCGGGCCCTCAAATGGCTACACCTTC
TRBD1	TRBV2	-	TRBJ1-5	CASSELRGGSNQPQHF	TGTGCCAGCAGTGAACTCAGGGGGGGGAGTAATCAGCCCCAGCATTTT
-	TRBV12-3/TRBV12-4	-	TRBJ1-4	CASSFEQGGTNEKLFF	TGTGCCAGCAGTTTCGAACAGGGAGGCACTAATGAAAAACTGTTTTTT
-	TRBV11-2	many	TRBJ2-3	CASSLRGYMEDTQYF	TGTGCCAGCAGCTTAAGGGGTTATATGGAAGATACGCAGTATTTT
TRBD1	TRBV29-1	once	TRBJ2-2	CSVEVKDRVYTGELFF	TGCAGCGTTGAAGTCAAGGACAGGGTTTACACCGGGGAGCTGTTTTTT
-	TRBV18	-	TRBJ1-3	CANSPPITSGSTIYF	TGTGCCAACTCACCCCCAATTACCTCTGGAAGCACCATATATTTT
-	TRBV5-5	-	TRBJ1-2	CASSLDGQTISFITGGYTF	TGTGCCAGCAGCTTGGACGGACAGACGATCTCCTTCATTACGGGTGGCTACACCTTC
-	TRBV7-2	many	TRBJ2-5	CASAKVLQETQYF	TGTGCCAGCGCTAAAGTACTTCAAGAGACCCAGTACTTC
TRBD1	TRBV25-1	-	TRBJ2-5	CASSAGQVPWETQYF	TGTGCCAGCAGTGCCGGACAGGTACCTTGGGAGACCCAGTACTTC
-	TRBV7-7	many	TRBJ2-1	CASSQDVNNEQFF	TGTGCTAGCAGCCAGGACGTAAACAATGAGCAGTTCTTC
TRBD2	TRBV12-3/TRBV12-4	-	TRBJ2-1	CASSKTSGSEQFF	TGTGCCAGCAGTAAGACTAGCGGGAGTGAGCAGTTCTTC
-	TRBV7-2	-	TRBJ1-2	CASSLTHRASYGYTF	TGTGCCAGCAGCTTGACCCATAGGGCATCTTATGGCTACACCTTC
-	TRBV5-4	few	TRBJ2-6	CASSLGPSGAGANVLTF	TGTGCCAGCAGCTTGGGACCCTCCGGTGCTGGGGCCAACGTCCTGACTTTC
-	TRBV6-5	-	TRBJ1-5	CASSYSISASGAQHF	TGTGCCAGCAGTTACTCGATATCGGCATCAGGGGCCCAGCATTTT
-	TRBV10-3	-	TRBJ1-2	CASSYSISGNYGYTF	TGTGCCAGCAGTTACTCGATATCCGGGAACTATGGCTACACCTTC
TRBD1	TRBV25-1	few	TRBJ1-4	CASSEYTGEEKLFF	TGTGCCAGCAGTGAATACACAGGGGAGGAAAAACTGTTTTTT
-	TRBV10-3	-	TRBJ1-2	CAISKARDGDYGYTF	TGTGCCATCAGTAAAGCCCGGGACGGGGACTATGGCTACACCTTC
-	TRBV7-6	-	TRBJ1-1	CASSFSDSEAFF	TGTGCCAGCAGCTTCTCGGACAGTGAAGCTTTCTTT
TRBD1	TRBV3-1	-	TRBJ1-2	CASSQGQGVYYGYTF	TGTGCCAGCAGCCAAGGCCAGGGGGTCTACTATGGCTACACCTTC
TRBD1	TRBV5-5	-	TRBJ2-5	CASIPPGQPKETQYF	TGTGCCAGCATTCCCCCGGGACAGCCAAAAGAGACCCAGTACTTC
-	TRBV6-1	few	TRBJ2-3	CASRSGLLGGTDTQYF	TGTGCCAGCAGATCGGGACTCCTTGGGGGCACAGATACGCAGTATTTT
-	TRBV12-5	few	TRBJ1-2	CASTYAGNYGYTF	TGTGCTAGCACGTACGCCGGGAACTATGGCTACACCTTC
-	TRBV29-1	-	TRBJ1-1	CSVGTFSNTEALF	TGCAGCGTTGGGACGTTTTCAAACACTGAAGCTCTCTTT
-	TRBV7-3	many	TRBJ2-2	CASSLDLNLGTGELFF	TGTGCCAGCAGCTTAGATCTCAACCTAGGGACCGGGGAGCTGTTTTTT
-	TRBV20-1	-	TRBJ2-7	CSARDNGQQYF	TGCAGTGCTAGAGATAACGGGCAGCAGTACTTC
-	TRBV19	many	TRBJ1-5	CASRMEGYSNQPQHF	TGTGCCAGTAGGATGGAGGGATATAGCAATCAGCCCCAGCATTTT
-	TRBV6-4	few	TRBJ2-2	CASSDSHTGELLF	TGTGCCAGCAGTGACTCACACACCGGGGAGCTGCTTTTT
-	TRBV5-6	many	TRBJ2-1	CASSFLDEQFF	TGTGCCAGCAGCTTCTTAGATGAGCAGTTCTTC
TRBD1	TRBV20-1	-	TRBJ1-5	CSARGRDRGGNQPQHF	TGCAGTGCTAGAGGCCGGGACAGGGGCGGGAATCAGCCCCAGCATTTT
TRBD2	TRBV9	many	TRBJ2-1	CASSVDGGGTYNEQFF	TGTGCCAGCAGCGTAGATGGGGGGGGTACTTACAATGAGCAGTTCTTC
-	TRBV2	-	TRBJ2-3	CASSLYTDTQYF	TGTGCCAGCAGTCTGTACACAGATACGCAGTATTTT
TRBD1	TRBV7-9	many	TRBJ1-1	CASSWHRDRNTEAFF	TGTGCCAGCAGCTGGCACCGGGACAGGAACACTGAAGCTTTCTTT
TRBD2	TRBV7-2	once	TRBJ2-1	CASSLALIGRAESSYNEQFF	TGTGCCAGCAGCTTAGCGCTTATCGGGAGGGCCGAGAGCTCCTACAATGAGCAGTTCTTC
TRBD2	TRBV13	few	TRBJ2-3	CASSLNPPGTSGGASTDTQYF	TGTGCCAGCAGCCTCAACCCACCAGGGACTAGCGGGGGGGCGAGCACAGATACGCAGTATTTT
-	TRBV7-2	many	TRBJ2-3	CASSLAAGDTQYF	TGTGCCAGCAGCTTAGCCGCAGGGGATACGCAGTATTTT
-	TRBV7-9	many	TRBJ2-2	CASSVGGTAGELFF	TGTGCCAGCAGCGTTGGGGGGACGGCCGGGGAGCTGTTTTTT
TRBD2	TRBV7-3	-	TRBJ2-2	CASSYGTSGGGTGELFF	TGTGCCAGCAGCTATGGGACTAGCGGAGGGGGGACCGGGGAGCTGTTTTTT
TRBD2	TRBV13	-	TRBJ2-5	CASSLRERGGQETQYF	TGTGCCAGCAGCTTGAGAGAGCGGGGGGGCCAAGAGACCCAGTACTTC
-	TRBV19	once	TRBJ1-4	CASRPGAINYEKLFF	TGTGCCAGTAGACCCGGGGCAATCAACTATGAAAAACTGTTTTTT
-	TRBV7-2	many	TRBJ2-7	CASSLVGPGYEQYF	TGTGCCAGCAGCCTAGTCGGTCCTGGCTACGAGCAGTACTTC